Described below is a single TCR beta chain sequence and its context. The library targeted TCRbeta and was prepared with unique molecular identifiers. TCRdb used MiXCR to reprocess the PCR reads, holding one entry per CDR3 protein. The repertoire holds 450,000 to 600,000 distinct CDR3 sequences, approximately 29% seen once, with 2% to 3% in the top ten. The sample belongs to a study of T-cell reconstitution after alpha-beta-depleted transplantation in children. The V gene lost 7 bases and the J gene lost 2 bases, with 19 bases spanning the gap. Germline V gives CDR1 SNHLY, CDR2 FYNNEI. The CDR3 is 16 amino acids.

The chain has TRBV2 and TRBJ2-3; unclear D gene. Sequencing was performed on PBMCs from the stem cell graft donor, taken from the stem cell graft. The clonotype was recovered from a human donor who donated a stem cell graft to a child with aplastic anemia. The CDR3 protein is CASIQTARSSTDTQYF. CDR3 bases: TGTGCCAGCATCCAAACGGCTAGATCCTCCACAGATACGCAGTATTTT.